The TCR beta chain described here comes from a study of cytomegalovirus exposure and HLA in healthy donors. Sequencing used immunoSEQ multiplex PCR; TCRdb keeps in-frame clones, though not all of them. The repertoire holds fewer than 200,000 clones, with 75% to 90% as singletons. Germline assignment: CDR1 MDHEN and CDR2 SYDVKM. V lost 1 base to trimming and J lost 1 base, with 8 bases between them. There are 15 residues in the CDR3. From the 120-subject validation cohort, which was separate from the roughly 670-subject first cohort, the donors were drawn. The sequence derives from a man aged 18 to 29 in good health and CMV-seropositive. Sequencing was carried out using PBMCs. This sequence joins TRBV28 and TRBJ1-5, with D possibly TRBD1 on 5 matching bases. CDR3 coding DNA: TGTGCCAGCAGTTTATTAGGGGCGAGCAATCAGCCCCAGCATTTT. The encoded protein is CASSLLGASNQPQHF. The full variable domain, rest sourced from reference TRBV28 and TRBJ1-5, is DVKVTQSSRYLVKRTGEKVFLECVQDMDHENMFWYRQDPGLGLRLIYFSYDVKMKEKGDIPEGYSVSREKKERFSLILESASTNQTSMYLCASSLLGASNQPQHFGDGTRLSIL.